A selection of T cell receptor beta chains follows, all from one sample in a study of cytomegalovirus exposure and HLA in healthy donors. Some clones are missing from TCRdb's copy, which holds only in-frame ones; the method was immunoSEQ multiplex PCR. The data show more than 80,000 clones, 65% to 80% seen once. The specimen was PBMCs. These receptors originate from a woman between 65 and 79 years old in good health and CMV-seropositive. The CDR3 runs from the conserved cysteine through the conserved F or W. The D gene is left open where the match is weak. Not every row has a clone size; where given, it reads once, few, many or a size class.

NA | TRBJ2-7 | TRBV27 | TRBD2 | TGTGCCAGCAGTCCTGCCGATTTGGGCGGGAGCTACGAGCAGTACTTC | CASSPADLGGSYEQYF
NA | TRBJ2-7 | TRBV20-1 | NA | TGCAGTGCTCTAACCAATTACGAGCAGTACTTC | CSALTNYEQYF
NA | TRBJ2-7 | TRBV18 | TRBD1 | TGTGCCAGCTCACCAAGCTTAGGGACAGGGGGATACGAGCAGTACTTC | CASSPSLGTGGYEQYF
NA | TRBJ2-7 | TRBV6-1 | NA | TGTGCCAGCAGTGAAGCCCCCGGAGGTGAGCAGTACTTC | CASSEAPGGEQYF
NA | TRBJ2-5 | TRBV7-8 | NA | TGTGCCAGCAGCTTAGGATACAGCCTCTACGAGACCCAGTACTTC | CASSLGYSLYETQYF
NA | TRBJ2-7 | TRBV6-1 | NA | TGTGCCAGCAGTGAAATTGGGGCCGTCTACGAGCAGTACTTC | CASSEIGAVYEQYF
NA | TRBJ1-2 | TRBV7-8 | NA | TGTGCCAGCAGCTCGGACAGTATTGGCTACACCTTC | CASSSDSIGYTF
NA | TRBJ2-7 | TRBV10-3 | TRBD2 | TGTGCCATCAGGGGACTAGCGCTGTACGAGCAGTACTTC | CAIRGLALYEQYF
NA | TRBJ1-3 | TRBV18 | NA | TGTGCCAGCTCACCGCCCGTGTCAGTCCACTCTGGAAACACCATATATTTT | CASSPPVSVHSGNTIYF
NA | TRBJ2-3 | TRBV27 | TRBD2 | TGTGCCAGCAGTTATGGGGGACTAGCGGGAGAGGTCTCAGATACGCAGTATTTT | CASSYGGLAGEVSDTQYF
NA | TRBJ2-3 | TRBV7-2 | NA | TGTGCCAGCAGCTTAGCGGTAGACAGGCCGGATACGCAGTATTTT | CASSLAVDRPDTQYF
few | TRBJ1-1 | TRBV20-1 | NA | TGCAGTGCTAGGGGCTCCACTGAAGCTTTCTTT | CSARGSTEAFF
NA | TRBJ1-1 | TRBV7-3 | TRBD1 | TGTGCCAGCAGCTTAACGTTGGGGACAGGTGAAGCTTTCTTT | CASSLTLGTGEAFF
NA | TRBJ1-4 | TRBV18 | NA | TGTGCCAGCTCACAAGGACAGCAGCTACGAATCAATTTT | CASSQGQQLRINF
NA | TRBJ2-1 | TRBV19 | TRBD1 | TGTGCCAGTAGTGCCTGGACAGGAAGCTCCTACAATGAGCAGTTCTTC | CASSAWTGSSYNEQFF
few | TRBJ2-1 | TRBV9 | NA | TGTGCCAGCAGCGTAGGCGTGGGGGCGGATGAGCAGTTCTTC | CASSVGVGADEQFF
NA | TRBJ2-2 | TRBV19 | NA | TGTGCCAGTCGGATTGACACGAACACCGGGGAGCTGTTTTTT | CASRIDTNTGELFF
few | TRBJ2-7 | TRBV18 | NA | TGTGCCAGCTCACCGAGTAGGGGGGCGGGGGAAGGAGAGCAGTACTTC | CASSPSRGAGEGEQYF
few | TRBJ2-3 | TRBV28 | TRBD1 | TGTGCCAGCAGTCGTCCCGGACAGGGGGCCATAGATACGCAGTATTTT | CASSRPGQGAIDTQYF
NA | TRBJ1-1 | TRBV10-3 | NA | TGTGCCATCAGTGCTCCTCCCGGTGGCACTGAAGCTTTCTTT | CAISAPPGGTEAFF
NA | TRBJ2-7 | TRBV4-1 | TRBD1 | TGCGCCAGCAGCGACGGACAGGGCCCCCTAGACGAGCAGTACTTC | CASSDGQGPLDEQYF
NA | TRBJ2-3 | TRBV7-5 | NA | TGTGGGGGCTCTCCCGAGGCAGATACGCAGTATTTT | CGGSPEADTQYF
NA | TRBJ2-7 | TRBV9 | NA | TGTGCCAGCAGCGTATCGGAGGGCCCGTCCTACGAGCAGTACTTC | CASSVSEGPSYEQYF
NA | TRBJ2-2 | TRBV6-6 | NA | TGTGCCAGCAGTTCCCCCCAGGGCTCTACCGGGGAGCTGTTTTTT | CASSSPQGSTGELFF
once | TRBJ2-1 | TRBV12-2 | NA | TGTGCAAGTCGCTTCCAGGGGGATTATACAATTGAGCAGTTCTTC | CASRFQGDYTIEQFF
NA | TRBJ2-2 | TRBV5-1 | TRBD1 | TGCGCCAGCCGGACAGGGGGCATGTCTCCGAACACCGGGGAGCTGTTTTTT | CASRTGGMSPNTGELFF
NA | TRBJ1-5 | TRBV18 | NA | TGTGCCAGCTCACCTTCCGGGACACTCTATAGCAATCAGCCCCAGCATTTT | CASSPSGTLYSNQPQHF
few | TRBJ1-1 | TRBV7-9 | NA | TGTGCCAGCAGTCTAACAGATGCAGCTTTCTTT | CASSLTDAAFF
NA | TRBJ1-2 | TRBV18 | TRBD1 | TGTGCCAGCTCACCATCGGGCAGGGGGCGCTTCTATGGCTACACCTTC | CASSPSGRGRFYGYTF
NA | TRBJ1-5 | TRBV18 | NA | TGTGCCAGCTCACCGGAGGCTGGCAGCAATCAGCCCCAGCATTTT | CASSPEAGSNQPQHF
NA | TRBJ1-5 | TRBV19 | NA | TGTGCCAGTAGTATAGGGGGCGTATATAGCAATCAGCCCCAGCATTTT | CASSIGGVYSNQPQHF
NA | TRBJ2-3 | TRBV9 | NA | TGTGCCAGCAGCGTAGGGAGCCCAGATACGCAGTATTTT | CASSVGSPDTQYF
NA | TRBJ2-4 | TRBV6-5 | TRBD2 | TGTGCCAGCAGTATGAGCGGGGGGGCCAACATTCAGTACTTC | CASSMSGGANIQYF
few | TRBJ1-6 | TRBV7-3 | NA | TGTGCCAGCAGCTTAGAGGGGGACCGCCATTCACCCCTCCACTTT | CASSLEGDRHSPLHF
NA | TRBJ2-5 | TRBV15 | NA | TGTGCCACCAGCAGAGAAGCTAGTTCCTGGGAGACCCAGTACTTC | CATSREASSWETQYF
NA | TRBJ2-2 | TRBV5-1 | TRBD2 | TGCGCCAGCAGCTTTAGGGGACTAGGCAACACCGGGGAGCTGTTTTTT | CASSFRGLGNTGELFF
NA | TRBJ2-1 | TRBV7-3 | TRBD1 | TGTGCCAGCAGCCCACAGGGGGCCACGAATGAGCAGTTCTTC | CASSPQGATNEQFF
NA | TRBJ2-7 | TRBV21-1 | NA | TGTGCCAGCACCGAGCGGACGGGGTCCACCGACGAGCAGTACTTC | CASTERTGSTDEQYF
NA | TRBJ1-6 | TRBV6-5 | NA | TGTGCCAGCAGTGGGGCACCAGTGACACCCCACTTT | CASSGAPVTPHF
NA | TRBJ2-5 | TRBV27 | NA | TGTGCCAGCAGTTTATACAGGGCTCACGAGACCCAGTACTTC | CASSLYRAHETQYF
once | TRBJ2-1 | TRBV12-2 | NA | TGTGCAAGTCGCTTAGCACGGGACAGGGTCGGCAATGAGCAGTTCTTC | CASRLARDRVGNEQFF
NA | TRBJ2-6 | TRBV6-1 | TRBD1 | TGTGCCAGCAGTCAAGGACAGGGGACCGGGGCCAACGTCCTGACTTTC | CASSQGQGTGANVLTF
NA | TRBJ2-3 | TRBV28 | TRBD2 | TGTGCCAGCAGTCCCATCCTAGAGCGGGAGGGCCTCTCAGATACGCAGTATTTT | CASSPILEREGLSDTQYF
once | TRBJ1-3 | TRBV2 | NA | TGTGCCAGCAGTGAAAACAGGATCTCTGGAAACACCATATATTTT | CASSENRISGNTIYF
few | TRBJ2-1 | TRBV28 | TRBD1 | TGTGCCAGCAGTTACACTGCACAGGGGGGCAATGAGCAGTTCTTC | CASSYTAQGGNEQFF
NA | TRBJ2-5 | TRBV7-8 | TRBD1 | TGTGCCAGCAGCACAAAATGGGACCGGACAGGGGCAGTCCAAGAGACCCAGTACTTC | CASSTKWDRTGAVQETQYF
NA | TRBJ2-2 | TRBV10-3 | NA | TGTGCCACCCATGAGGCCGGCAACACCGGGGAGCTGTTTTTT | CATHEAGNTGELFF
NA | TRBJ2-5 | TRBV28 | NA | TGTGCCAGCAGCAAAGGGACATTAGAGACCCAGTACTTC | CASSKGTLETQYF
NA | TRBJ1-1 | TRBV5-4 | NA | TGTGCCAGCAGCCCTCAGATGAACACTGAAGCTTTCTTT | CASSPQMNTEAFF
NA | TRBJ1-1 | TRBV6-1 | TRBD1 | TGTGCCAGCAGTGCCGGGACAGGGGGCACTGAAGCTTTCTTT | CASSAGTGGTEAFF
few | TRBJ2-7 | TRBV29-1 | TRBD1 | TGCAGCGGAATCCGGGACAGCACCTACGAGCAGTACTTC | CSGIRDSTYEQYF